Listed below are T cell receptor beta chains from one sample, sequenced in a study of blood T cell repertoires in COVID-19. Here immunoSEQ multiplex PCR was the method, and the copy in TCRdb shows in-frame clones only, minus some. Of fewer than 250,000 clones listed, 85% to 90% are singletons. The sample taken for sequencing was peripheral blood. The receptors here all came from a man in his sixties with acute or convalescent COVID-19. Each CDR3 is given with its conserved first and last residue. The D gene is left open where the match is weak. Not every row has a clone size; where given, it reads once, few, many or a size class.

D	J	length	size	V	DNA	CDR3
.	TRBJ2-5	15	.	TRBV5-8	TGTGCCAGCAGCTTTGGAAAGGGACTCCAAGAGACCCAGTACTTC	CASSFGKGLQETQYF
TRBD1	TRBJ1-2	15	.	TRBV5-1	TGCGCCAGCAGCCGAGGGACAGGGGGAAGCTATGGCTACACCTTC	CASSRGTGGSYGYTF
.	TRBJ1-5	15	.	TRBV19	TGTGCCAGTAGTATTGAGCGGACAGACAATCAGCCCCAGCATTTT	CASSIERTDNQPQHF
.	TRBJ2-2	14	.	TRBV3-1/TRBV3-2	TGTGCCAGCAGCCAAGAAGCTTACACCGGGGAGCTGTTTTTT	CASSQEAYTGELFF
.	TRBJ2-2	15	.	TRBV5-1	TGCGCCAGCAGCCCCGAAGCCCCTAGAACCGGGGAGCTGTTTTTT	CASSPEAPRTGELFF
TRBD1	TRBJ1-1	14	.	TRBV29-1	TGCAGCGCTGAAAGGGGGACAGGGAACACTGAAGCTTTCTTT	CSAERGTGNTEAFF
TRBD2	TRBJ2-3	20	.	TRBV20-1	TGCAGTGCTAGTTCCCGGGGCTTCGGACTAGCGGGGGGTTTGACAGATACGCAGTATTTT	CSASSRGFGLAGGLTDTQYF
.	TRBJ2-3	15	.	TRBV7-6	TGTGCCAGCAGCGTCTCTAGCCTTAGCACAGATACGCAGTATTTT	CASSVSSLSTDTQYF
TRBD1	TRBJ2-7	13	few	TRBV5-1	TGCGCCAGCAGCTTGGTACAGGGGTTCGAGCAGTACTTC	CASSLVQGFEQYF
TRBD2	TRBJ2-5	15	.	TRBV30	TGTGCCTGGAGTAGACTAGCGGGGGCCAGGGAGACCCAGTACTTC	CAWSRLAGARETQYF
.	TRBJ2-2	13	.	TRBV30	TGTGCCTGGAGTGCTGTTAACACCGGGGAGCTGTTTTTT	CAWSAVNTGELFF
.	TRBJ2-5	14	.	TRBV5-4	TGTGCCAGCAGCCCCGGGAGACAAAGTGAGACCCAGTACTTC	CASSPGRQSETQYF
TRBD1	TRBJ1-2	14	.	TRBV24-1	TGTGCCACCAGTGATGAGGGGGCTGGCTATGGCTACACCTTC	CATSDEGAGYGYTF
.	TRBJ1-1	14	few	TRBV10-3	TGTGCCATCAGGATCCGGGATCAGAACACTGAAGCTTTCTTT	CAIRIRDQNTEAFF
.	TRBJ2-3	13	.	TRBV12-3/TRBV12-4	TGTGCCAGCAGTCTGGGGGGGGCTTCTCCGCCGTATTTT	CASSLGGASPPYF
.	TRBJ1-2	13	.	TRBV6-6	TGTGCCAGCAGTTACTCAGGGGGGGTGGGCTACACCTTC	CASSYSGGVGYTF
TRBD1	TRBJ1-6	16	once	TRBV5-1	TGCGCCAGCAGCTTGGGGGACAGGGGATCAGGATCACCCCTCCACTTT	CASSLGDRGSGSPLHF
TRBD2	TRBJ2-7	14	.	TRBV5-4	TGTGCCAGCAGCTTGAGTCGGGGGGATTACGAGCAGTACTTC	CASSLSRGDYEQYF
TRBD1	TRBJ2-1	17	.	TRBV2	TGTGCCAGCAGTGAAGACAAACACAGGGGGTTCATGAATGAGCAGTTCTTC	CASSEDKHRGFMNEQFF
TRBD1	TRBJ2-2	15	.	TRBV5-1	TGCGCCAGCACCCGACAGGGTGCGAACACCGGGGAGCTGTTTTTT	CASTRQGANTGELFF
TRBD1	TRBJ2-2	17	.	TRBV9	TGTGCCAGCAGCGTGAGTGGGCGGACAGGGGTTACCGGGGAGCTGTTTTTT	CASSVSGRTGVTGELFF
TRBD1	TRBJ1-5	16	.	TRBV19	TGTGCCAGTAGTGGCCGACAGGGGGGGAGCAATCAGCCCCAGCATTTT	CASSGRQGGSNQPQHF
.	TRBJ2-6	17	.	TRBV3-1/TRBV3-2	TGTGCCAGCAGCCAAGTAATGGGGAGCTCTGGGGCCAACGTCCTGACTTTC	CASSQVMGSSGANVLTF
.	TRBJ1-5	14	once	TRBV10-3	TGTGCCATCAGTGAGTCGGCAAGCAATCAGCCCCAGCATTTT	CAISESASNQPQHF
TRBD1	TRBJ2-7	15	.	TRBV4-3	TGCGCCAGCAGCCAAGGCTGGGACAGCTCCTACGAGCAGTACTTC	CASSQGWDSSYEQYF
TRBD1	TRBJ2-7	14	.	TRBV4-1	TGCGCCAGCAGCCAACCTACAGGGGGCTACGAGCAGTACTTC	CASSQPTGGYEQYF
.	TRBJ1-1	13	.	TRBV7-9	TGTGCCAGCAGCTGGAATCCGACCGGGGAGGCTTTCTTT	CASSWNPTGEAFF
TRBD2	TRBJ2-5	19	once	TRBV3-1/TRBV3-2	TGTGCCAGCACTCCGCGCGTGAGGATAGCGGGGGCCCACCGGGAGACCCAGTACTTC	CASTPRVRIAGAHRETQYF
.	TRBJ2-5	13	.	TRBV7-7	TGTGCCAGCAGCTTAGGTCTTATTGAGACCCAGTACTTC	CASSLGLIETQYF
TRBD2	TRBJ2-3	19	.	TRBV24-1	TGTGCCACCAGTGATTTCTCTTCGGGGCTAGCGGGGAGAGAGGATACGCAGTATTTT	CATSDFSSGLAGREDTQYF
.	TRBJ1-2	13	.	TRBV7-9	TGTGCCAGCAGCTTACAGGGGAACTATGGCTACACCTTC	CASSLQGNYGYTF
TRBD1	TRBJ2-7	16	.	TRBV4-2	TGTGCCAGCAGCCCCTTGTGGCAGGGGGTCTCCTACGAGCAGTACTTC	CASSPLWQGVSYEQYF
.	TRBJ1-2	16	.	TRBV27	TGTGCCAGCAGTTCCCCCCGGGGGGGGGCGAACTATGGCTACACCTTC	CASSSPRGGANYGYTF
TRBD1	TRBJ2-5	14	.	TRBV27	TGTGCCAGCAGTAAGACAGGGGGCGCGGAGACCCAGTACTTC	CASSKTGGAETQYF
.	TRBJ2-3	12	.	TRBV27	TGTGCCAGCAGTGGCAGGACAGATACGCAGTATTTT	CASSGRTDTQYF
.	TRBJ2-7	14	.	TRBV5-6	TGTGCCAGCAGCTTGGGTCCAGGGCACTACGAGCAGTACTTC	CASSLGPGHYEQYF
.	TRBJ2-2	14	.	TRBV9	TGTGCCAGCAGCGTAACTAGGAACACCGGGGAGCTGTTTTTT	CASSVTRNTGELFF
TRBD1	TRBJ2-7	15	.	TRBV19	TGTGCCAGTAGGCGCGGCACACAGGGGTCCTACGAGCAGTACTTC	CASRRGTQGSYEQYF
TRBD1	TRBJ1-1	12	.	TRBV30	TGTGCCTGGGACAGGGAGAACACTGAAGCTTTCTTT	CAWDRENTEAFF
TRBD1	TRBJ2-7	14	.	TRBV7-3	TGTGCCAGCAGCCGGACAGGCTCGAACTACGAGCAGTACTTC	CASSRTGSNYEQYF
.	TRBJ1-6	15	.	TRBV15	TGTGCCACCAGCAGCACAGGGTTCCATAATTCACCCCTCCACTTT	CATSSTGFHNSPLHF
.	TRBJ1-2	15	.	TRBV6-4	TGTGCCAGCAGTGACTCGACCCGGGGGTGGCGTGGCTACACCTTC	CASSDSTRGWRGYTF
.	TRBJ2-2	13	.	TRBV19	TGTGCCAGTAGTATAGCCGGGGCCGGGGAGCTGTTTTTT	CASSIAGAGELFF
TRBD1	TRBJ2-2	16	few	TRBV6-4	TGTGCCAGCAGTCCACAGGGGGGATTGGGCACCGGGGAGCTGTTTTTT	CASSPQGGLGTGELFF
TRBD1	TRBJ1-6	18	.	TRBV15	TGTGCCACCAGCAGTTGGGGACAGGGAGGTAAACATAATTCACCCCTCCACTTT	CATSSWGQGGKHNSPLHF
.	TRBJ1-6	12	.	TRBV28	TGTGCCAGCGGGTTGGAGGTTTCACCCCTCCACTTT	CASGLEVSPLHF
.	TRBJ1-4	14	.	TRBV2	TGTGCCAGCAGTAGCACTGCATATAATGAAAAACTGTTTTTT	CASSSTAYNEKLFF
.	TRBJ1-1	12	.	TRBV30	TGTGCCTGGGCCCGCGAGGACACTGAAGCTTTCTTT	CAWAREDTEAFF